The present T cell receptor (beta chain) was sequenced within a study of blood T cell repertoires in COVID-19 (TCRdb year 2020). Background for the entire study: Samples from collaborators originated in the United States, Italy and Spain and spanned both the acute and convalescent phases of COVID-19. Nearly every sample came with metadata listing a de-identified subject ID, COVID-19 status, age in years and sex. The repertoires were released in a freely available public database intended as a resource for research on the immune response to SARS-CoV-2. HLA class I and class II types, where available, came from metadata supplied by the sample provider rather than from assay-based typing. The dataset comprised deeply sampled blood TCRbeta repertoires from subjects exposed to, actively infected with, or recovered from COVID-19. The samples were drawn from two sources: the first 160 participants of the ongoing ImmuneRACE study, and 950 to 1,500 subjects contributed by 6 global collaborators. The material from the prospective study consisted of cDNA or gDNA derived from T cells, B-cell-depleted T cells, or PBMCs. Beyond this particular receptor, the publication reports: How much clinical and demographic metadata was included differed by source and by participant, and the metadata was provided uncurated.

For this clone: Its target antigen remains unknown. No base quality information exists; no much larger clone differs at one position.

TCRbeta CDR3 regions were amplified from genomic DNA using the immunoSEQ Assay, a bias-controlled multiplex PCR. In the original analysis: The number of nucleated cells in each sample was estimated by amplification of reference gene primers within the assay. To quantify the absolute abundance of each unique TCRbeta CDR3 rearrangement, sequence reads were collapsed and filtered. For each sample, productive Simpson clonality was calculated as the square root of Simpson's diversity index across productive rearrangements. Held by TCRdb, this immuneACCESS table contains in-frame sequences only and omits some clones. Under half of the omission traces to an unresolved V gene where checked; the cause of the rest is unknown. V, J and clone size are taken as reported in that table, and D and trimming were inferred from the DNA itself. For this sample there are 150,000 to 200,000 clones; approximately 79% appear just once. The ten largest clones represent about 19% of the sample.

The collaborating institutions used their own protocols to collect whole blood in K2EDTA tubes. Collaborator samples were shipped for TCRbeta analysis as frozen whole blood, isolated PBMCs, or DNA extracted from either sample type. V and J are trimmed by 4 bases and 4 bases, and the gene matches miss 17 bases of the junction. The CDR3 contains 19 residues, cysteine and phenylalanine counted. The sequence is cut down to CDR3 DNA, 57 bases in frame from base 1. CDR1 and CDR2 were assigned from the germline V gene (reference sequence) as SEHNR and FQNEAQ. The sequence links TRBV7-9 to TRBJ2-3, and 10 bases in between align with TRBD2. The sample was peripheral blood. The sequence was obtained from a woman aged 80 or over with acute or convalescent COVID-19. CDR3 region: CASSSLPPQRGGRPDTQYF. The nucleotide sequence reads TGTGCCAGCAGCTCACTACCCCCACAGCGGGGGGGCCGGCCAGATACGCAGTATTTT.